A selection of T cell receptor beta chains follows, all from one sample in a study of blood T cell repertoires in COVID-19. Method: immunoSEQ multiplex PCR; TCRdb's copy keeps in-frame clones and lacks some. The sample lists some 270,000 clones; about nine tenths were seen once. The sequenced sample consisted of PBMCs or T cells enriched from blood (not recorded which). These receptor sequences come from a woman aged 55-70 years who had recovered from COVID-19. CDR3s include the opening cysteine and the closing phenylalanine or tryptophan. D genes are given only for firm matches. Size tells how often a clone was seen (once, few, many) or the class of an expanded clone, and some rows leave it out.

v_gene,d_gene,abundance,j_gene,CDR3nt,CDR3aa
TRBV3-1/TRBV3-2,NA,NA,TRBJ1-3,TGTGCCAGCTCGGAGGGGAACACCATATATTTT,CASSEGNTIYF
TRBV29-1,NA,NA,TRBJ1-5,TGCAGCGTTAAGTCCGGTCAGGGACAGCCCCAGCATTTT,CSVKSGQGQPQHF
TRBV9,NA,NA,TRBJ2-1,TGTGCCAGCAGCGTAAGCTCGAGCTCCTACAATGAGCAGTTCTTC,CASSVSSSSYNEQFF
TRBV27,NA,few,TRBJ1-5,TGTGCCAGCAGTTCCGGGGGTCAGCCCCAGCATTTT,CASSSGGQPQHF
TRBV3-1/TRBV3-2,TRBD1,NA,TRBJ1-1,TGTGCCAGCAGCCTCCGGACAGGGAGTAGACGGAACACTGAAGCTTTCTTT,CASSLRTGSRRNTEAFF
TRBV6-5,NA,NA,TRBJ1-2,TGTGCCAGCAGCGCGACTGGACTCTATGGCTACACCTTC,CASSATGLYGYTF
TRBV5-1,NA,few,TRBJ1-2,TGCGCCAGCAGCTTGGGCGTTAACTATGGCTACACCTTC,CASSLGVNYGYTF
TRBV6-4,NA,NA,TRBJ2-1,TGTGCCAGCAGTGAAGTGGACACCCCATGGGATGAGCAGTTCTTC,CASSEVDTPWDEQFF
TRBV21-1,NA,NA,TRBJ2-2,TGTGCCAGCAGCCTCCTAGAGCTAGCAATGAACACCGGGGAGCTGTTTTTT,CASSLLELAMNTGELFF
TRBV9,NA,NA,TRBJ2-1,TGTGCCAGCAGCGTTCGCGGCACCTACAATGAGCAGTTCTTC,CASSVRGTYNEQFF
TRBV5-8,TRBD1,NA,TRBJ2-7,TGTGCCAGCAGCTTGGTGTTTGGGACAGGGGTTAGCGAGCAGTACTTC,CASSLVFGTGVSEQYF
TRBV5-1,NA,NA,TRBJ1-1,TGCGCCAGCAGCCTACAGGGAACGATGAACACTGAAGCTTTCTTT,CASSLQGTMNTEAFF
TRBV12-5,NA,NA,TRBJ2-7,TGTGCTAGTGGTTTGCACAACCTCGAGCAGTACTTC,CASGLHNLEQYF
TRBV27,TRBD2,once,TRBJ2-5,TGTGCCAGCAGTTACTCCCGGGGGGATGAGACCCAGTACTTC,CASSYSRGDETQYF
TRBV7-9,NA,NA,TRBJ1-1,TGTGCCAGCAGCCTGTCTATGGTCACTGAAGCTTTCTTT,CASSLSMVTEAFF
TRBV27,TRBD2,NA,TRBJ2-1,TGTGCCAGCAGTTCTGGCAAGCGGGGGGGCCTAAGCGAGCAGTTCTTC,CASSSGKRGGLSEQFF
TRBV19,TRBD1,NA,TRBJ1-3,TGTGCCAGTAACGTCCACACAGGGGTCGGAAACACCATATATTTT,CASNVHTGVGNTIYF
TRBV2,TRBD2,NA,TRBJ2-3,TGTGCCAGCAGCGCGGGACTAGCATTTGGGGCTACGCAGTATTTT,CASSAGLAFGATQYF
TRBV7-3,NA,NA,TRBJ2-5,TGTGCCAGCTCCGAGGGCAGTTTGGAGACCCAGTACTTC,CASSEGSLETQYF
TRBV7-9,NA,NA,TRBJ2-5,TGTGCCAGCAGCTTAGATACCAGGGTCGTAGGAGAGACCCAGTACTTC,CASSLDTRVVGETQYF
TRBV10-1,NA,few,TRBJ2-1,TGCGCCAGCTCACTAGACCCCTACAATGAGCAGTTCTTC,CASSLDPYNEQFF
TRBV4-1,NA,NA,TRBJ2-1,TGCGCCAGCAGCCAACCGGTAAACAATGAGCAGTTCTTC,CASSQPVNNEQFF
TRBV29-1,TRBD2,NA,TRBJ2-2,TGCAGCGCGGCTTCGGGGGGGCCTACCGGGGAGCTGTTTTTT,CSAASGGPTGELFF
TRBV11-3,TRBD2,NA,TRBJ2-3,TGTGCCAGCAGCTTAGGGACTAGCGTCGCGTCTAGCACAGATACGCAGTATTTT,CASSLGTSVASSTDTQYF
TRBV4-1,NA,NA,TRBJ2-1,TGCGCCAGCAGCCAAGACCACAGGCAGTTCTTC,CASSQDHRQFF
TRBV18,TRBD1,NA,TRBJ1-5,TGTGCCAGCTCCGCCAGGGGGCGTCAGCCCCAGCATTTT,CASSARGRQPQHF
TRBV6-5,NA,NA,TRBJ2-7,TGTGCCAGCAGTTACCCAGGAGGGGGGGCCTACGAGCAGTACTTC,CASSYPGGGAYEQYF
TRBV28,TRBD1,NA,TRBJ1-1,TGTGCCAGCAGTTCCCTAAACAGGGGGCCTGAAGCTTTCTTT,CASSSLNRGPEAFF
TRBV5-1,TRBD1,NA,TRBJ1-6,TGCGCCAGCAGCGGAGACAGGGACTCACCCCTCCACTTT,CASSGDRDSPLHF
TRBV30,NA,NA,TRBJ1-6,TGTGCCTGGAGTGTACGGGGGGGAAATTCACCCCTCCACTTT,CAWSVRGGNSPLHF
TRBV27,NA,NA,TRBJ1-5,TGTGCCAGCAGTTTATGGGGAGGGAATCGCAATCAGCCCCAGCATTTT,CASSLWGGNRNQPQHF
TRBV18,NA,NA,TRBJ2-3,TGTGCCAGCTCACCACAGGAGGATGATACGCAGTATTTT,CASSPQEDDTQYF
TRBV11-3,TRBD1,NA,TRBJ1-2,TGTGCCAGCAGTTGGACAGGGTCTGGCTACACCTTC,CASSWTGSGYTF
TRBV5-1,NA,once,TRBJ2-7,TGCGCCAGCAGCTTGATCCAGGGATACTACGAGCAGTACTTC,CASSLIQGYYEQYF
TRBV18,TRBD1,NA,TRBJ1-5,TGTGCCAGCTCACTGGACAGGGATCAGCCCCAGCATTTT,CASSLDRDQPQHF
TRBV12-5,TRBD1,NA,TRBJ1-5,TGTGCCACCTGCCCAAAAAGACAGGGGATTATTTATAGCAATCAGCCCCAGCATTTT,CATCPKRQGIIYSNQPQHF
TRBV4-1,NA,NA,TRBJ2-1,TGCGCCAGCAGCCGGGGACTGGGGAACAATGAGCAGTTCTTC,CASSRGLGNNEQFF
TRBV28,TRBD1,NA,TRBJ2-5,TGTGCCATCAGGGACAGCCCACAAGAGACCCAGTACTTC,CAIRDSPQETQYF
TRBV7-9,NA,NA,TRBJ1-4,TGTGCCAGCAGCGCAACGTGGGGCGACGAAAAACTGTTTTTT,CASSATWGDEKLFF
TRBV10-3,NA,NA,TRBJ1-2,TGTGCCATCAGTGACGGGTACGAGGGCTACACCTTC,CAISDGYEGYTF
TRBV19,NA,NA,TRBJ1-1,TGTGCCAGTAGTATCGCCGGGGGCACTGAAGCTTTCTTT,CASSIAGGTEAFF
TRBV9,TRBD2,NA,TRBJ2-2,TGTGCCAGCAGCGTAGTTCTGAGCGGGATGAACACCGGGGAGCTGTTTTTT,CASSVVLSGMNTGELFF
TRBV4-2,TRBD1,NA,TRBJ2-1,TGTGCCAGCAGCCAACTTACAGGGGACAATGAGCAGTTCTTC,CASSQLTGDNEQFF
TRBV9,NA,NA,TRBJ2-5,TGTGCCAGCAGCGCAACAGGCGGGACTCCAGGGGAGACCCAGTACTTC,CASSATGGTPGETQYF
TRBV6-5,TRBD2,NA,TRBJ2-7,TGTGCCAGCTCGTCGGGGGGGACCTACGAGCAGTACTTC,CASSSGGTYEQYF
TRBV2,TRBD1,NA,TRBJ2-7,TGTGCCAGCAGCAATGGGGACAGGGTCTACGAGCAGTACTTC,CASSNGDRVYEQYF
TRBV5-1,TRBD1,NA,TRBJ1-1,TGCGCCAGCAGCTTGGAGGGGGCGACTGGGGCTTTCTTT,CASSLEGATGAFF
TRBV15,NA,NA,TRBJ2-7,TGTGCCACCAGCAGAGATAGAGCTTCCTACGAGCAGTACTTC,CATSRDRASYEQYF
TRBV28,TRBD1,many,TRBJ1-4,TGTGCCAGCAGTGGGGACAGGGGAGAAGAAAAACTGTTTTTT,CASSGDRGEEKLFF
TRBV29-1,TRBD2,few,TRBJ2-1,TGCAGCGCCCTCGGACTAGCGGGGGGAAGCTCCTACAATGAGCAGTTCTTC,CSALGLAGGSSYNEQFF
TRBV7-3,TRBD1,NA,TRBJ1-1,TGTGCCAGCAGCCCGCGGACAGGGTCGATCTTT,CASSPRTGSIF